The T cell receptor beta chain under discussion was sequenced for a study of blood T cell repertoires in COVID-19. For the study at large: The analysed material was cDNA or gDNA that came from T cells, B-cell-depleted T cells, or PBMCs.

Per the authors' pipeline: Cell counts per sample came from amplifying reference gene primers. Repertoires were generated with immunoSEQ multiplex PCR, while TCRdb's copy carries only in-frame clones and drops some. Clone size and V and J calls were adopted from that table, with D and trimming inferred from the DNA. The table includes approximately 210,000 clones, more than 75% detected once. The germline CDR1 and CDR2 sequences are SGHVS and FNYEAQ. V lost 4 bases and J lost 4, with 8 bases in between. The CDR3 is 13 amino acids. Sequencing used peripheral blood. This TCR came from a woman in her thirties or forties with acute or convalescent COVID-19. The rearrangement links TRBV7-6 to TRBJ2-1; D might be TRBD1 (6 bases). The CDR3: CASSSQGYNEQFF. The CDR3 DNA reads as TGTGCCAGCAGCTCCCAGGGGTACAATGAGCAGTTCTTC.